Listed below are T cell receptor beta chains from one sample, sequenced in a study of cytotoxic CD8 clonotypes in ibrutinib-treated CLL. The method was immunoSEQ multiplex PCR; TCRdb's version includes in-frame clones alone and lacks a portion of them. The table shows some 140,000 clones, with about 80% occurring only once. Sequences were derived from PBMCs, sampled after 12 months of ibrutinib treatment. Source of these receptors: a human donor with chronic lymphocytic leukemia. The CDR3 runs from the conserved cysteine through the conserved F or W. The D gene is left open where the match is weak. Clone size is not always given. Where it is, it says once, few, many or a class for expanded clones.

D gene | CDR3 length | J gene | clone size | V gene | CDR3 protein | CDR3 DNA
. | 14 | TRBJ1-1 | . | TRBV5-6 | CASSFGEVGTEAFF | TGTGCCAGCAGCTTCGGGGAAGTGGGCACTGAAGCTTTCTTT
TRBD2 | 14 | TRBJ2-4 | once | TRBV4-3 | CASSQGREGDIQYF | TGCGCCAGCAGCCAAGGGCGGGAGGGGGACATTCAGTACTTC
TRBD1 | 16 | TRBJ1-2 | . | TRBV4-3 | CASSQDPGGRRYGYTF | TGCGCCAGCAGCCAAGACCCAGGGGGAAGAAGATATGGCTACACCTTC
. | 18 | TRBJ2-2 | few | TRBV7-9 | CASSFTQTGGVNTGELFF | TGTGCCAGCAGCTTTACCCAAACAGGGGGGGTGAACACCGGGGAGCTGTTTTTT
TRBD2 | 15 | TRBJ2-1 | . | TRBV4-1 | CASRDTSGTYNEQFF | TGCGCCAGCAGAGACACTAGCGGGACCTACAATGAGCAGTTCTTC
TRBD2 | 16 | TRBJ2-5 | . | TRBV28 | CASSLLRGAGEETQYF | TGTGCCAGCAGTTTACTAAGGGGAGCGGGAGAAGAGACCCAGTACTTC
. | 13 | TRBJ2-4 | . | TRBV18 | CASSPQTADIQYF | TGTGCCAGCTCACCACAGACAGCGGACATTCAGTACTTC
. | 16 | TRBJ1-3 | few | TRBV19 | CASSILMRTAGNTIYF | TGTGCCAGTAGTATTCTCATGAGGACGGCTGGAAACACCATATATTTT
. | 14 | TRBJ1-3 | once | TRBV19 | CASSMGSSGNTIYF | TGTGCCAGTAGTATGGGCAGCTCTGGAAACACCATATATTTT
. | 14 | TRBJ1-2 | . | TRBV2 | CASSGSRGVQGYTF | TGTGCCAGCAGTGGATCAAGGGGGGTGCAGGGCTACACCTTC
. | 15 | TRBJ2-2 | . | TRBV4-1 | CASSQERLNTGELFF | TGCGCCAGCAGCCAAGAAAGACTCAACACCGGGGAGCTGTTTTTT
TRBD2 | 15 | TRBJ2-7 | . | TRBV5-1 | CASSLGAGGPPEQYF | TGCGCCAGCAGCTTGGGAGCGGGAGGGCCGCCCGAGCAGTACTTC
. | 15 | TRBJ2-7 | . | TRBV5-1 | CASSPILATKYEQYF | TGCGCCAGCAGCCCCATTCTAGCGACAAAATACGAGCAGTACTTC
TRBD2 | 15 | TRBJ2-1 | . | TRBV5-6 | CASSLAGVIYNEQFF | TGTGCCAGCAGCCTAGCGGGAGTAATTTACAATGAGCAGTTCTTC
. | 15 | TRBJ1-2 | once | TRBV6-5 | CASSYSLAGVDGYTF | TGTGCCAGCAGTTACTCGTTGGCGGGGGTTGATGGCTACACCTTC
. | 14 | TRBJ2-7 | . | TRBV5-4 | CASSLSGVSYEQYF | TGTGCCAGCAGCTTGAGTGGGGTTAGCTACGAGCAGTACTTC
. | 10 | TRBJ1-2 | once | TRBV20-1 | CSVLDYGYTF | TGCAGTGTGCTGGACTATGGCTACACCTTC
TRBD2 | 15 | TRBJ2-7 | . | TRBV7-2 | CASSLNAALAGHRNF | TGTGCCAGCAGCTTAAACGCTGCGTTAGCGGGACATAGAAACTTC
. | 17 | TRBJ2-7 | . | TRBV27 | CASRPAWGILSSYEQYF | TGTGCCAGCAGGCCTGCCTGGGGGATCCTATCATCCTACGAGCAGTACTTC
. | 18 | TRBJ2-1 | . | TRBV9 | CASSVVSGPPFGNNEQFF | TGTGCCAGCAGCGTGGTTAGCGGCCCGCCCTTCGGAAATAATGAGCAGTTCTTC
TRBD1 | 14 | TRBJ1-1 | . | TRBV9 | CASSMTGMNTEAFF | TGTGCCAGCAGCATGACAGGGATGAACACTGAAGCTTTCTTT
TRBD2 | 17 | TRBJ2-7 | . | TRBV30 | CAWRRTSGSFITYEQYF | TGTGCCTGGAGAAGGACTAGCGGGAGTTTTATAACCTACGAGCAGTACTTC
TRBD2 | 16 | TRBJ2-1 | . | TRBV6-6 | CASSSAGTTLYNEQFF | TGTGCCAGCAGTTCGGCCGGGACTACACTTTACAATGAGCAGTTCTTC
. | 14 | TRBJ2-5 | . | TRBV6-6 | CASSIRPGWETQYF | TGTGCCAGCAGTATACGACCCGGGTGGGAGACCCAGTACTTC
. | 15 | TRBJ1-1 | . | TRBV7-8 | CASSRGDPRATEAFF | TGTGCCAGCAGCCGAGGGGACCCACGGGCAACTGAAGCTTTCTTT
TRBD2 | 18 | TRBJ2-3 | . | TRBV7-2 | CASSSQSAGTSGTDTQYF | TGTGCCAGCAGCTCTCAATCCGCCGGGACTAGCGGTACAGATACGCAGTATTTT
TRBD1 | 16 | TRBJ1-1 | once | TRBV18 | CASSLGQGNLNTEAFF | TGTGCCAGCTCACTCGGACAGGGCAACTTGAACACTGAAGCTTTCTTT
TRBD1 | 15 | TRBJ1-4 | . | TRBV4-2 | CASSRTGTGAEKLFF | TGTGCCAGCAGCCGCACCGGGACAGGGGCTGAAAAACTGTTTTTT
. | 14 | TRBJ2-7 | . | TRBV2 | CASRKQGSSYEQYF | TGTGCCAGCCGAAAGCAGGGTTCATCGTACGAGCAGTACTTC
. | 14 | TRBJ2-7 | . | TRBV7-2 | CASSLVGSTYEQYF | TGTGCCAGCAGCTTAGTGGGCAGCACCTACGAGCAGTACTTC
. | 13 | TRBJ1-3 | . | TRBV29-1 | CSVRTLGGNTIYF | TGCAGCGTTAGGACCCTCGGTGGAAACACCATATATTTT
. | 14 | TRBJ2-5 | . | TRBV5-1 | CASAPLATGETQYF | TGCGCCAGCGCGCCCCTCGCGACCGGAGAGACCCAGTACTTC
TRBD1 | 13 | TRBJ1-2 | . | TRBV7-9 | CASSFQTGHGYTF | TGTGCCAGCAGCTTCCAGACAGGGCATGGCTACACCTTC
. | 13 | TRBJ1-1 | few | TRBV5-1 | CASSLGSNTEAFF | TGCGCCAGCAGCTTGGGATCGAACACTGAAGCTTTCTTT
TRBD2 | 17 | TRBJ2-3 | . | TRBV30 | CAWSTTSGRSMTDTQYF | TGTGCCTGGAGTACCACTAGCGGGAGGTCGATGACAGATACGCAGTATTTT
. | 16 | TRBJ2-2 | . | TRBV21-1 | CASSKPGQGDTGELFF | TGTGCCAGCAGCAAACCGGGACAGGGGGACACCGGGGAGCTGTTTTTT
TRBD1 | 15 | TRBJ1-4 | few | TRBV7-9 | CASSLGAPTGGKLFF | TGTGCCAGCAGCTTAGGAGCCCCGACAGGGGGAAAACTGTTTTTT
TRBD2 | 16 | TRBJ2-5 | . | TRBV6-5 | CASSYSTSGRVETQYF | TGTGCCAGCAGTTACTCAACTAGCGGGAGAGTGGAGACCCAGTACTTC
. | 16 | TRBJ1-5 | few | TRBV6-6 | CASSYSGRYPNQPQHF | TGTGCCAGCAGTTACTCCGGCAGATACCCTAATCAGCCCCAGCATTTT
. | 16 | TRBJ2-7 | . | TRBV21-1 | CASSKKGRNRSYEQYF | TGTGCCAGCAGCAAAAAGGGGAGAAACAGGAGCTACGAGCAGTACTTC
. | 17 | TRBJ2-3 | . | TRBV19 | CASSPPHGRWGRDTQYF | TGTGCCAGTAGTCCTCCACATGGTAGATGGGGCAGAGATACGCAGTATTTT
TRBD2 | 17 | TRBJ2-3 | . | TRBV5-1 | CASSDGTSGRGTDTQYF | TGCGCCAGCAGCGACGGGACTAGCGGGAGGGGTACAGATACGCAGTATTTT
TRBD1 | 14 | TRBJ2-7 | . | TRBV6-6 | CASSTRTGLHEQYF | TGTGCCAGCAGTACGCGGACAGGTCTCCACGAGCAGTACTTC
TRBD2 | 14 | TRBJ2-5 | . | TRBV5-1 | CASSRSGNEETQYF | TGCGCCAGCAGTCGCAGCGGGAATGAAGAGACCCAGTACTTC
. | 16 | TRBJ2-1 | . | TRBV9 | CASSSLRQHSYNEQFF | TGTGCCAGCAGCTCACTCCGACAGCACTCCTACAATGAGCAGTTCTTC
. | 16 | TRBJ2-1 | . | TRBV7-9 | CASSNLDGSSYNEQFF | TGTGCCAGCAGCAACTTGGACGGTAGCTCCTACAATGAGCAGTTCTTC
. | 12 | TRBJ2-7 | . | TRBV11-2 | CASSLDTYGQYF | TGTGCCAGCAGCTTAGACACATACGGGCAGTACTTC
TRBD1 | 16 | TRBJ1-4 | . | TRBV18 | CASSPNQGAEGEKLFF | TGTGCCAGCTCACCAAACCAGGGGGCTGAGGGTGAAAAACTGTTTTTT
. | 16 | TRBJ2-3 | . | TRBV19 | CASKFSPGPTTDTQYF | TGTGCCAGTAAATTTTCCCCGGGACCCACCACAGATACGCAGTATTTT
. | 12 | TRBJ2-1 | . | TRBV9 | CASSVRVDEQFF | TGTGCCAGCAGCGTACGGGTGGATGAGCAGTTCTTC
. | 15 | TRBJ2-3 | once | TRBV7-8 | CASSFSGSSTDTQYF | TGTGCCAGCAGCTTTAGCGGATCTAGCACAGATACGCAGTATTTT
. | 15 | TRBJ2-1 | . | TRBV2 | CASSAVLAGPNEQFF | TGTGCCAGCAGTGCGGTGCTGGCGGGGCCCAATGAGCAGTTCTTC
TRBD1 | 18 | TRBJ1-2 | . | TRBV7-2 | CASSLGEGQGFARYGYTF | TGTGCCAGCAGCTTAGGAGAGGGACAGGGGTTTGCCCGGTATGGCTACACCTTC
TRBD2 | 18 | TRBJ2-3 | . | TRBV4-2 | CASSPRLGTSGSTDTQYF | TGTGCCAGCAGCCCCCGTCTCGGGACTAGCGGGAGTACAGATACGCAGTATTTT
. | 16 | TRBJ1-1 | . | TRBV14 | CASSLRWDTPNTEAFF | TGTGCCAGCAGCCTAAGGTGGGACACCCCGAACACTGAAGCTTTCTTT
TRBD1 | 12 | TRBJ1-3 | . | TRBV27 | CASTGDGNTIYF | TGTGCCAGTACAGGGGATGGAAACACCATATATTTT
TRBD2 | 14 | TRBJ2-2 | . | TRBV19 | CASSLAGVGGELFF | TGTGCCAGTAGTTTGGCGGGAGTCGGCGGGGAGCTGTTTTTT
TRBD1 | 15 | TRBJ2-7 | few | TRBV5-4 | CASSLPPGQASEQYF | TGTGCCAGCAGCTTGCCTCCGGGACAGGCTAGCGAGCAGTACTTC